Below, 5 T cell receptor beta chains from the same sample are listed, as sequenced in a study of T cell responses to AZD1222 COVID-19 vaccine. The data were produced by immunoSEQ multiplex PCR, yet TCRdb's version contains in-frame clones alone and is incomplete. The repertoire consists of over 120,000 clones, with approximately 83% occurring once and the leading ten covering more than 7%. Sequenced material: peripheral blood, taken on day 0 of AZD1222 vaccination. The receptors were gathered from an adult in good health.

This clone was seen a few times. Compared with germline, one end of the junction differs, possibly owing to a read error. The chain carries TRBV2 and TRBJ1-2; a weak D match, TRBD1 (6 bases). The CDR3 is made up of 12 amino acids. Germline loops: CDR1 SNHLY, CDR2 FYNNEI. CDR3 sequence: CASSDRTYGYTF. The CDR3 nucleotides are TGTGCCAGTAGTGACAGGACCTATGGCTACACCTTC.

The chain employs TRBV18 and TRBJ1-1; D is ambiguous. CDR1 and CDR2 (germline): KGHSH, LQKENI. V shed 6 bases and J shed 1 base, with 9 bases lying between them. This CDR3 has 13 residues. In nucleotides, the CDR3 is TGTGCCAGCTCGGACCAGGCGAACACTGAAGCTTTCTTT. It specifies CASSDQANTEAFF.

This chain connects TRBV7-2 to TRBJ1-5; D is undetermined. With 1 base removed from V and 2 bases from J, the gap between germline ends came to 12 bases. The V gene's germline CDR1 is SGHTA and CDR2 FQGNSA. CDR3 length: 16 amino acids. CDR3 nucleotides: TGTGCCAGCAGCTTAGTGCATGGCGTTGGCAATCAGCCCCAGCATTTT. Translation gives CASSLVHGVGNQPQHF.

This chain links TRBV25-1 with TRBJ1-6, with TRBD1 matching over 7 bases. The CDR3 covers 12 residues. V was clipped by 8 bases and J by 8 bases; unmatched bases: 3. Germline assignment: CDR1 MGHDK and CDR2 SYGVNS. The DNA for the CDR3 is TGTGCCAGCTGGGACAGCTATTCACCCCTCCACTTT. Translation gives CASWDSYSPLHF.

The genes are TRBV6-1 and TRBJ1-6; no clear D gene. Trimming shortened V by 3 bases and J by 6 bases, and 9 bases separated the two germline ends. Germline CDR1 is MNHNS and CDR2 is SASEGT. This CDR3 spans 14 amino acids. In DNA, the CDR3 is TGTGCCAGCAGTGACGTCAGGACTAATTCACCCCTCCACTTT. Its translation is CASSDVRTNSPLHF.